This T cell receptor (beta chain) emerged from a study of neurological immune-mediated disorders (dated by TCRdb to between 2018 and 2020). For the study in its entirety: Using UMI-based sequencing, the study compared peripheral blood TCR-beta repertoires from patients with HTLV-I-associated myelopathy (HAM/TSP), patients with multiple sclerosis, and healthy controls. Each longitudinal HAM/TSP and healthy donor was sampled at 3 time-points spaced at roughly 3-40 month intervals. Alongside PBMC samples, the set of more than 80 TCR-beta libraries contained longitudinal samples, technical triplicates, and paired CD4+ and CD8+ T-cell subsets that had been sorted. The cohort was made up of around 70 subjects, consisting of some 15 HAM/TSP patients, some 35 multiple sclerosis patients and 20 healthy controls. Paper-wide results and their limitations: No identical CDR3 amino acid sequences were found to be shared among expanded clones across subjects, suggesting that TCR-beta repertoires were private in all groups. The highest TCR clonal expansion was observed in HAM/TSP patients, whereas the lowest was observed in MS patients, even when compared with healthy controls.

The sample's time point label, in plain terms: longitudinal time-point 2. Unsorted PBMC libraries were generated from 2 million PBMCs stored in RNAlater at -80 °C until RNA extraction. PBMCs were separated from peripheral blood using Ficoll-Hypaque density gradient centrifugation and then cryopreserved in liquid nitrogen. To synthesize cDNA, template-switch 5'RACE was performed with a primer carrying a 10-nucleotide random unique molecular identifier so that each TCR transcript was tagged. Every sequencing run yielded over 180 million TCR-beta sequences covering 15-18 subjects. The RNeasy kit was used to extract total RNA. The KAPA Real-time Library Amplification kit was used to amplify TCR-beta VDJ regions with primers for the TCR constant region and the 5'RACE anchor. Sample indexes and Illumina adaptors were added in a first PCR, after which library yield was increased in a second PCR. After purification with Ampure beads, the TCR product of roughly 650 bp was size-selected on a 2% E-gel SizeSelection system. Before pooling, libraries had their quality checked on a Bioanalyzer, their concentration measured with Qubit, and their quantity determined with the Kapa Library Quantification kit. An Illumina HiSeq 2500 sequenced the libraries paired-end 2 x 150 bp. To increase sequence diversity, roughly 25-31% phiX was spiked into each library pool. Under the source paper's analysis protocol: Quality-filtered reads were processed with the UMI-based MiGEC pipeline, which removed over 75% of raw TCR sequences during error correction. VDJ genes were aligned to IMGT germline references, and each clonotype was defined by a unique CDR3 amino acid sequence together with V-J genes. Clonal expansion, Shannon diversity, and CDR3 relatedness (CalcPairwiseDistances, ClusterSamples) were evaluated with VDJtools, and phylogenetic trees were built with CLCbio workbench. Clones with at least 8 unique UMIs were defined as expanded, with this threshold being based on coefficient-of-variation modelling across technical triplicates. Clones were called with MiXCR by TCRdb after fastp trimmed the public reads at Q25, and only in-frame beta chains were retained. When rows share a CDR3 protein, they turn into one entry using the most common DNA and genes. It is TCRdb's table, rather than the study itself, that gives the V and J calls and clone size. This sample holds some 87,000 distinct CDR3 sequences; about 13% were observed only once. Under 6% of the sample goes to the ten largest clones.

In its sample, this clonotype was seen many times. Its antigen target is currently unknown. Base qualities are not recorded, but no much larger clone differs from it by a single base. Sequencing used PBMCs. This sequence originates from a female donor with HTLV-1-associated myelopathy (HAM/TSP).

Read as DNA, the sequence is TGTGCCAGCAGCCGAAGCGGGGGGGCCATGAATACGCAGTATTTT. This sequence encodes CASSRSGGAMNTQYF. The chain is encoded by TRBV7-2 joined to TRBJ2-3; the junction holds 10 bases that match TRBD2. The CDR3 measures 15 amino acids from cysteine to phenylalanine. Left in the record is the CDR3 DNA by itself, 45 bases read in frame from the first base. Germline trimming amounts to 5 bases on V and 7 bases on J, with 9 as the count of junction bases outside the gene matches. For CDR1 and CDR2, the germline V gene lists SGHTA and FQGNSA.